These T cell receptor beta chains were read from a single sample in a study of regulatory T cells in long-lasting Graves disease. TCRdb re-called the multiplex PCR reads with MiXCR, one entry per CDR3 protein. The sample has roughly 450,000 distinct CDR3 sequences; around 22% are singletons. Sequencing was performed on peripheral blood mononuclear cells (PBMCs), taken when the disease was refractory, from a patient treated with antithyroid drugs. Receptors were obtained from a female donor with Graves disease. Each CDR3 is given with its conserved first and last residue. The D gene is left open where the match is weak. The size of a clone is reported for some rows only, either as once, few or many, or as a class for expanded clones.

clone_size: few; v_call: TRBV6-1; d_call: NA; j_call: TRBJ2-1; cdr3_nt: TGTGCCAGCAGTCCCCACACCAATAACAATGAGCAGTTCTTC; cdr3_aa: CASSPHTNNNEQFF
clone_size: NA; v_call: TRBV15; d_call: NA; j_call: TRBJ1-3; cdr3_nt: TGTGCCACCAGCACCGCCACAGGGCAGGGTGGAAACACCATATATTTT; cdr3_aa: CATSTATGQGGNTIYF
clone_size: few; v_call: TRBV4-2; d_call: NA; j_call: TRBJ2-7; cdr3_nt: TGTGCCAGCAGCCAGGGCTTACAAGGCTACGAGCAGTACTTC; cdr3_aa: CASSQGLQGYEQYF
clone_size: many; v_call: TRBV2; d_call: NA; j_call: TRBJ1-1; cdr3_nt: TGTGCCAGCAGTGTCAGGGTAGGGGACACTGAAGCTTTCTTT; cdr3_aa: CASSVRVGDTEAFF
clone_size: NA; v_call: TRBV5-1; d_call: NA; j_call: TRBJ1-1; cdr3_nt: TGCGCCAGCAGCTGGGCGACAGCGAACACTGAAGCTTTCTTT; cdr3_aa: CASSWATANTEAFF
clone_size: few; v_call: TRBV5-1; d_call: TRBD1; j_call: TRBJ2-7; cdr3_nt: TGCGCCAGCAGTTTGACCGGGACAGGGAGCATCCACGAGCAGTACTTC; cdr3_aa: CASSLTGTGSIHEQYF
clone_size: NA; v_call: TRBV30; d_call: NA; j_call: TRBJ2-5; cdr3_nt: TGTGCCTGGAAAAGGGAAGAGACCCAGGACTTC; cdr3_aa: CAWKREETQDF
clone_size: NA; v_call: TRBV20-1; d_call: TRBD2; j_call: TRBJ2-7; cdr3_nt: TGCAGTCTTCCCGGGACTAGCGGTACCTACGAGCAGTACTTC; cdr3_aa: CSLPGTSGTYEQYF
clone_size: many; v_call: TRBV20-1; d_call: TRBD2; j_call: TRBJ2-5; cdr3_nt: TGCAGTGCTAGGGGGGATGCGGGAGGGCCCTCGGAGACCCAGTACTTC; cdr3_aa: CSARGDAGGPSETQYF
clone_size: NA; v_call: TRBV2; d_call: TRBD1; j_call: TRBJ2-1; cdr3_nt: TGTGCCAGCAGTCAGGACAGGGTAGTTTACAATGAGCAGTTCTTC; cdr3_aa: CASSQDRVVYNEQFF
clone_size: NA; v_call: TRBV5-1; d_call: TRBD1; j_call: TRBJ1-2; cdr3_nt: TGCGCCAGCAGCCCCGGCCGGGACAGGTCGGGGGGCGGCTACACCTTC; cdr3_aa: CASSPGRDRSGGGYTF
clone_size: many; v_call: TRBV6-5; d_call: NA; j_call: TRBJ2-5; cdr3_nt: TGTGCCAGCAGTTACACAGGGACCCAGTACTTC; cdr3_aa: CASSYTGTQYF
clone_size: NA; v_call: TRBV6-1; d_call: NA; j_call: TRBJ1-2; cdr3_nt: TGTGCCAGCAAACCTCAAGCTAACTATGGCTACACCTTC; cdr3_aa: CASKPQANYGYTF
clone_size: many; v_call: TRBV5-6; d_call: TRBD1; j_call: TRBJ1-2; cdr3_nt: TGTGCCAGCAGCCCGGGGAGGGACAGTCGCTATGGCTACACCTTC; cdr3_aa: CASSPGRDSRYGYTF
clone_size: NA; v_call: TRBV20-1; d_call: TRBD2; j_call: TRBJ2-1; cdr3_nt: TGCAGTGCTAGAGGGGGGGGGAGTGAGCAGTTCTTC; cdr3_aa: CSARGGGSEQFF
clone_size: NA; v_call: TRBV6-2/TRBV6-3; d_call: NA; j_call: TRBJ2-7; cdr3_nt: TGTGCCACCCTCCTGCCAAGCTCCTACGAGCAGTACTTC; cdr3_aa: CATLLPSSYEQYF
clone_size: NA; v_call: TRBV20-1; d_call: NA; j_call: TRBJ1-1; cdr3_nt: TGCAGTGCTAGACCCTCAGGGAACACTGAAGCTTTCTTT; cdr3_aa: CSARPSGNTEAFF
clone_size: few; v_call: TRBV11-2; d_call: NA; j_call: TRBJ1-1; cdr3_nt: TGTGCCAGCAGCTTTGGGGGGTTCACTGAAGCTTTCTTT; cdr3_aa: CASSFGGFTEAFF
clone_size: NA; v_call: TRBV6-9; d_call: NA; j_call: TRBJ2-7; cdr3_nt: TGTGCCAGCAGTTACGAGGGTTCGGGCTCCTACGAGCAGTACTTC; cdr3_aa: CASSYEGSGSYEQYF
clone_size: NA; v_call: TRBV9; d_call: NA; j_call: TRBJ1-1; cdr3_nt: TGTGCCAGCAGCGTAGATGGCAGGGGGAACACTGAAGCTTTCTTT; cdr3_aa: CASSVDGRGNTEAFF
clone_size: many; v_call: TRBV2; d_call: NA; j_call: TRBJ1-4; cdr3_nt: TGTGCCAGCAGCGCTACAAGGCTAACTAATGAAAAACTGTTTTTT; cdr3_aa: CASSATRLTNEKLFF
clone_size: NA; v_call: TRBV2; d_call: TRBD2; j_call: TRBJ2-3; cdr3_nt: TGTGCCAGCAGGGACACAGGTAGCGGGACAGATACGCAGTATTTT; cdr3_aa: CASRDTGSGTDTQYF
clone_size: NA; v_call: TRBV5-1; d_call: TRBD1; j_call: TRBJ1-2; cdr3_nt: TGCGCCAGCAGCCCGGGGATCGACAGGGCCCACACCCTCTATGGCTACACCTTC; cdr3_aa: CASSPGIDRAHTLYGYTF
clone_size: NA; v_call: TRBV18; d_call: TRBD2; j_call: TRBJ2-3; cdr3_nt: TGTGCCAGCTCACCCGGCATAGCGGGAGAGACGCAGTATTTT; cdr3_aa: CASSPGIAGETQYF
clone_size: few; v_call: TRBV5-1; d_call: NA; j_call: TRBJ1-2; cdr3_nt: TGCGCCAGCAGCTTGATAGCTGTAGCCGGGGGGCGCTTCTATGGCTACACCTTC; cdr3_aa: CASSLIAVAGGRFYGYTF
clone_size: few; v_call: TRBV4-1; d_call: NA; j_call: TRBJ1-1; cdr3_nt: TGCGCCAGCAGCCAAGACCTATTAGTGGGTCCACGAGGTGAAGCTTTCTTT; cdr3_aa: CASSQDLLVGPRGEAFF
clone_size: few; v_call: TRBV5-1; d_call: TRBD1; j_call: TRBJ1-5; cdr3_nt: TGCGCCAGCAGCTTGGAGCCAGGGGGCGCAGATCAGCCCCAGCATTTT; cdr3_aa: CASSLEPGGADQPQHF
clone_size: NA; v_call: TRBV28; d_call: TRBD2; j_call: TRBJ2-7; cdr3_nt: TGTGCCAGCAGCGCGACTAGCGGGAGTATCGACGAGCAGTACTTC; cdr3_aa: CASSATSGSIDEQYF
clone_size: many; v_call: TRBV5-1; d_call: TRBD2; j_call: TRBJ2-7; cdr3_nt: TGCGCCAGCAGCAGCGGGAGGGGACCCTACGAGCAGTACTTC; cdr3_aa: CASSSGRGPYEQYF
clone_size: few; v_call: TRBV10-3; d_call: TRBD2; j_call: TRBJ2-7; cdr3_nt: TGTGCCAGCAGTTACTCGCGTCTAGCGGGGGAGCAGTACTTC; cdr3_aa: CASSYSRLAGEQYF
clone_size: few; v_call: TRBV29-1; d_call: NA; j_call: TRBJ1-2; cdr3_nt: TGCAGCGTTCGGGGGGCCAATGGCTACACCTTC; cdr3_aa: CSVRGANGYTF
clone_size: NA; v_call: TRBV15; d_call: NA; j_call: TRBJ2-7; cdr3_nt: TGTGCCACCAGCACCCGGGGATGGCCCCCCATCTACGAGCAGTACTTC; cdr3_aa: CATSTRGWPPIYEQYF
clone_size: few; v_call: TRBV7-2; d_call: NA; j_call: TRBJ2-7; cdr3_nt: TGTGCCAGCAGCTTCACCCCCCCGCGCGAGCAGTACTTC; cdr3_aa: CASSFTPPREQYF
clone_size: few; v_call: TRBV29-1; d_call: NA; j_call: TRBJ1-1; cdr3_nt: TGCAGCGTTTTAAACACTGAAGCTTTCTTT; cdr3_aa: CSVLNTEAFF
clone_size: few; v_call: TRBV18; d_call: TRBD2; j_call: TRBJ2-4; cdr3_nt: TGTGCCAGCTCACCCCGGACTAGCGCCAAAAACATTCAGTACTTC; cdr3_aa: CASSPRTSAKNIQYF
clone_size: NA; v_call: TRBV7-2; d_call: NA; j_call: TRBJ2-5; cdr3_nt: TGTGCCAGCAGCCTAAACGAGGGCCGGTGGGAGACCCAGTACTTC; cdr3_aa: CASSLNEGRWETQYF
clone_size: few; v_call: TRBV6-1; d_call: NA; j_call: TRBJ2-7; cdr3_nt: TGTGCCAGCAGTGAAACGAGGTCCTACTACGAGCAGTACTTC; cdr3_aa: CASSETRSYYEQYF
clone_size: few; v_call: TRBV3-1; d_call: NA; j_call: TRBJ1-2; cdr3_nt: TGTGCCAGCAGCCAAGATAATCGGCAGGGGAATGGCTACACCTTC; cdr3_aa: CASSQDNRQGNGYTF
clone_size: few; v_call: TRBV7-2; d_call: NA; j_call: TRBJ1-2; cdr3_nt: TGTGCCAGCAGCCAACGATATGGCTACACCTTC; cdr3_aa: CASSQRYGYTF
clone_size: NA; v_call: TRBV5-1; d_call: NA; j_call: TRBJ2-5; cdr3_nt: TGCGCCAGCAGCAAGCCCCAAGAGACCCAGTACTTC; cdr3_aa: CASSKPQETQYF
clone_size: NA; v_call: TRBV28; d_call: TRBD1; j_call: TRBJ1-5; cdr3_nt: TGTGCCAGCAGTCGACAGGGAGGCAGCAATCAGCCCCAGCATTTT; cdr3_aa: CASSRQGGSNQPQHF